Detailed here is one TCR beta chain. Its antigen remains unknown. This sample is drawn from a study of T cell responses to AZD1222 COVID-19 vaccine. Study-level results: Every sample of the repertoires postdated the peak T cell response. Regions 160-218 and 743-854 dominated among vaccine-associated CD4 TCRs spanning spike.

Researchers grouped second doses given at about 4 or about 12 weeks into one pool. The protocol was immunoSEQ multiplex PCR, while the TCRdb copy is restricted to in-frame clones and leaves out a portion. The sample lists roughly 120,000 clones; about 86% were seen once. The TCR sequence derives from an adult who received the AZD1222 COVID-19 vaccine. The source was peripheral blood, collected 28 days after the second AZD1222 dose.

CDR3 sequence (DNA): TGTGCCAGCAGCGTCAGTGGCACTGAAGCTTTCTTT. This encodes CASSVSGTEAFF. The rearrangement links TRBV9 to TRBJ1-1; D gene unclear. V was shortened by 2 bases and J by 4 bases, with 6 bases between the two germline ends. The CDR3 loop spans 12 amino acids. The germline V gene encodes CDR1 SGDLS and CDR2 YYNGEE.